This T cell receptor beta chain was found in a study of response to subunit inactivated influenza vaccine. This CDR3 contains 15 residues. The V and J ends lost 4 bases and 2 bases, in that order; junction bases with no gene match: 6. Looked up from germline, CDR1 is SGHRS and CDR2 is YFSETQ. Using its own MiXCR run on the RT-PCR reads, TCRdb lists one record per CDR3 protein. Of 500,000 to 550,000 distinct CDR3 sequences in the sample, 6% to 9% were seen once. This clonotype was seen repeatedly, ten times or more. This chain connects TRBV5-1 to TRBJ2-3; 8 bases fit TRBD1. The material sequenced was PBMCs from blood, taken about 23 months after vaccination. This clonotype originated in a man between 50 and 75 years old who received an inactivated influenza vaccine. CDR3 DNA: TGCGCCAGCAGCACTCAGGGGGCGTACACAGATACGCAGTATTTT. Translation: CASSTQGAYTDTQYF.